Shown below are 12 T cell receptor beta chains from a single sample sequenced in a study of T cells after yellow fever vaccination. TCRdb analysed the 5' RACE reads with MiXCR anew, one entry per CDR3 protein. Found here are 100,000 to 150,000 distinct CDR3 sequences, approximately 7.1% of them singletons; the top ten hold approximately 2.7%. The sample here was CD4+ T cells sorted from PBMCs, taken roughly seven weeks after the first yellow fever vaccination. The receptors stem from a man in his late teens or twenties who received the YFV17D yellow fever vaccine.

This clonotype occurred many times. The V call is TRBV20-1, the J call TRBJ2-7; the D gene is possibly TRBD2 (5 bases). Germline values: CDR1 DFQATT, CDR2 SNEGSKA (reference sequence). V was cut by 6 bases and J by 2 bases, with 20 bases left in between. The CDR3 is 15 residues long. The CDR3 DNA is TGCAGTGCGAACCCCAGAGGGATGGGGACCTACGAGCAGTACTTC. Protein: CSANPRGMGTYEQYF.

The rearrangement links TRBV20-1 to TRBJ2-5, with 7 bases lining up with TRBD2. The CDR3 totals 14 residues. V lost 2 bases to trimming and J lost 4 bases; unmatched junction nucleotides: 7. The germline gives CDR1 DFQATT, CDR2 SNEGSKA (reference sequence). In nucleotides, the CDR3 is TGCAGTGCTAGACGCGGGGGAGGTGCAGAGACCCAGTACTTC. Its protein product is CSARRGGGAETQYF.

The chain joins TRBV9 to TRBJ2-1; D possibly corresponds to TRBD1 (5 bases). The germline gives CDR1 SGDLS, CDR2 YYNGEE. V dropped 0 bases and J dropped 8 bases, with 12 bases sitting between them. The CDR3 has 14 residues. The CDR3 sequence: CASSVEAGWDEQFF. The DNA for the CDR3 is TGTGCCAGCAGCGTAGAAGCAGGGTGGGATGAGCAGTTCTTC. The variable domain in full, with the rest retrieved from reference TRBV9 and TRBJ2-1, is DSGVTQTPKHLITATGQRVTLRCSPRSGDLSVYWYQQSLDQGLQFLIQYYNGEERAKGNILERFSAQQFPDLHSELNLSSLELGDSALYFCASSVEAGWDEQFFGPGTRLTVL.

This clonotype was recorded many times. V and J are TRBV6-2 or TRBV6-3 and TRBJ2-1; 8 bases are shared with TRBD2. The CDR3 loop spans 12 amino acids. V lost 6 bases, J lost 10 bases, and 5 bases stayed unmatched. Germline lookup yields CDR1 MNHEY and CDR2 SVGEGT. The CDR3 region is CASSTTSGEQFF. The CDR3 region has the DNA TGTGCCAGCAGCACAACTAGCGGAGAGCAGTTCTTC.

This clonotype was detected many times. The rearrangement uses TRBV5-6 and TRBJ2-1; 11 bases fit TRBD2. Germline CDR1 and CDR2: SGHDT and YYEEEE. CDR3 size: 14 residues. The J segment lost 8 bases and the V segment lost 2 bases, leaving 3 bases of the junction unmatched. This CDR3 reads CASSFSGGAHEQFF. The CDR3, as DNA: TGTGCCAGCAGCTTTAGCGGGGGGGCCCATGAGCAGTTCTTC.

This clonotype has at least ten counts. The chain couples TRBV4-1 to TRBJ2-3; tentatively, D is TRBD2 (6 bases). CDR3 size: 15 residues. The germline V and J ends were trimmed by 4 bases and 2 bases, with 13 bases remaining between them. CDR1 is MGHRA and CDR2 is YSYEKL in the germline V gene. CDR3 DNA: TGCGCCAGCAGCCTCCTTCCGGGAGACACAGATACGCAGTATTTT. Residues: CASSLLPGDTDTQYF.

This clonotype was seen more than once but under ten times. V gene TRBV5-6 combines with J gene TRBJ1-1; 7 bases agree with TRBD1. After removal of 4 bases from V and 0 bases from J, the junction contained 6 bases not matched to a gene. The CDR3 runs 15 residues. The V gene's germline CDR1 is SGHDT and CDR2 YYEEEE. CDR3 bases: TGTGCCAGCAGCGTAACCGGGACAGTGAACACTGAAGCTTTCTTT. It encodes CASSVTGTVNTEAFF. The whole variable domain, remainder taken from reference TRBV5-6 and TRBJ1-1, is DAGVTQSPTHLIKTRGQQVTLRCSPKSGHDTVSWYQQALGQGPQFIFQYYEEEERQRGNFPDRFSGHQFPNYSSELNVNALLLGDSALYLCASSVTGTVNTEAFFGQGTRLTVV.

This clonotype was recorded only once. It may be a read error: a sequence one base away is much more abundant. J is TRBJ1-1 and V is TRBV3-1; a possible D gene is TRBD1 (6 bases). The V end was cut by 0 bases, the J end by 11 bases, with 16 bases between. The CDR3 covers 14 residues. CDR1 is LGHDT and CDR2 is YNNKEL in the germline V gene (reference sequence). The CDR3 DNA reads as TGTGCCAGCAGCCAAGAGGGGGGCAGTGGGCACGCTTTCTTT. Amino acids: CASSQEGGSGHAFF.

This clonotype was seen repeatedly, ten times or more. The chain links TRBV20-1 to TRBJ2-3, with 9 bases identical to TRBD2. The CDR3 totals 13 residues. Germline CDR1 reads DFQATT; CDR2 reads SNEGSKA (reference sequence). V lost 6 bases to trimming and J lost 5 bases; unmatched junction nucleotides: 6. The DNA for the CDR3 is TGCAGTGCCCCCGCGGGGGGGGGAGATACGCAGTATTTT. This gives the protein CSAPAGGGDTQYF.

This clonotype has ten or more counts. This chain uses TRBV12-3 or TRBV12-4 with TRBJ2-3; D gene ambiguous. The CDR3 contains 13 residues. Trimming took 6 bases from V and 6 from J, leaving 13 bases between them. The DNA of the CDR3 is TGTGCCAGCAGGGGGTCTAGTGCCGATACGCAGTATTTT. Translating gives CASRGSSADTQYF.

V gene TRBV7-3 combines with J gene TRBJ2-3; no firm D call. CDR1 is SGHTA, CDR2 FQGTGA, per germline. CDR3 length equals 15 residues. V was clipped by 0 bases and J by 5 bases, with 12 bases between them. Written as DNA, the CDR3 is TGTGCCAGCAGCTTAACGGGATCCCGTCAAGATACGCAGTATTTT. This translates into CASSLTGSRQDTQYF.

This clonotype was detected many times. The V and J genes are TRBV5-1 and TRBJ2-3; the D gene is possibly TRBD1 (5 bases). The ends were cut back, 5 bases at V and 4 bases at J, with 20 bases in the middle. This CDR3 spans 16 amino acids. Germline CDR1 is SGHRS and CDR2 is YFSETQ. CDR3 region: CASSSAQGYGPDTQYF. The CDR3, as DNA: TGCGCCAGCAGTTCGGCCCAGGGTTATGGGCCAGATACGCAGTATTTT. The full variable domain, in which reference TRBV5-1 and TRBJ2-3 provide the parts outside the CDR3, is KAGVTQTPRYLIKTRGQQVTLSCSPISGHRSVSWYQQTPGQGLQFLFEYFSETQRNKGNFPGRFSGRQFSNSRSEMNVSTLELGDSALYLCASSSAQGYGPDTQYFGPGTRLTVL.